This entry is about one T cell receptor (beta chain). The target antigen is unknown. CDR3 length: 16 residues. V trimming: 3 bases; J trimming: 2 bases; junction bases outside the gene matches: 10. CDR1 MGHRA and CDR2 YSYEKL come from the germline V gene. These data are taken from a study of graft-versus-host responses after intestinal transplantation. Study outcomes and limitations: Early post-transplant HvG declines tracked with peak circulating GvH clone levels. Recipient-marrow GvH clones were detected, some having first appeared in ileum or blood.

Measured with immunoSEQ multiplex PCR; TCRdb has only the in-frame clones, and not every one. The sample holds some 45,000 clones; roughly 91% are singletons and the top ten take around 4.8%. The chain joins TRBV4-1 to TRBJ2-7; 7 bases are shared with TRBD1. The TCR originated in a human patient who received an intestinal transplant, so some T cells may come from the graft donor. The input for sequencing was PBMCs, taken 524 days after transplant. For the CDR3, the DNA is TGCGCCAGCAGCCACTCAGCCTCGGGACAGCCCTACGAGCAGTACTTC. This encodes CASSHSASGQPYEQYF.